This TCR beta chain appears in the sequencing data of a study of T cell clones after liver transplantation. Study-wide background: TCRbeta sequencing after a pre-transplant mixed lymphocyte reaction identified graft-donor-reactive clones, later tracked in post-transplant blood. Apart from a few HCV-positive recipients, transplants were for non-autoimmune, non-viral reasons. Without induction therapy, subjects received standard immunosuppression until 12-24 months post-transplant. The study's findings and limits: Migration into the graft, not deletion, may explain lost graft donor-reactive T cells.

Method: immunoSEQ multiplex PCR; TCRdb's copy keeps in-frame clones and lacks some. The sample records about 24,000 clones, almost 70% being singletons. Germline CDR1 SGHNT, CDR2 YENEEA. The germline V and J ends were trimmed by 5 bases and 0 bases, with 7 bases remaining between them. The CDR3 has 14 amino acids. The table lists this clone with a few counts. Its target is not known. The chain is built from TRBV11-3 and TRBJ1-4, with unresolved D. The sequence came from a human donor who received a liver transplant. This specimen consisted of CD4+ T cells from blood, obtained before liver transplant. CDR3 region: CASSEGTTNEKLFF. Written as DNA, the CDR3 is TGTGCCAGCAGCGAAGGAACAACTAATGAAAAACTGTTTTTT.